This T cell receptor beta chain was identified in a study of blood T cell repertoires in COVID-19. Study background: PBMCs, B-cell-depleted T cells, or T cells were the source of the cDNA or gDNA that made up the material.

The CDR3 is made up of 14 amino acids. V was clipped by 3 bases and J by 2 bases, with 10 bases between them. The germline V gene encodes CDR1 DFQATT and CDR2 SNEGSKA (reference sequence). In the authors' workflow: Using reference gene primer amplification, nucleated cell counts were estimated. Measured with immunoSEQ multiplex PCR; TCRdb has only the in-frame clones, and not every one. The DNA was the basis for D and trimming; V, J and clone size are from that table. The table has around 200,000 clones, 83% seen once; the top ten hold roughly 7.6%. This chain joins TRBV20-1 and TRBJ1-4, with D unclear. The TCR was taken from a woman aged 50 to 65 with acute or convalescent COVID-19. Sequenced: peripheral blood. The CDR3 loop reads CSASQRNTNEKLFF. CDR3 nucleotides: TGCAGTGCTAGTCAGCGTAACACTAATGAAAAACTGTTTTTT.